A selection of T cell receptor beta chains follows, all from one sample in a study of blood T cell repertoires in COVID-19. The repertoire was sequenced with immunoSEQ multiplex PCR; TCRdb's copy has only in-frame clones and lacks some. The profile shows fewer than 95,000 clones, around 86% of them singletons. Source material: peripheral blood. Source of these receptors: a man aged 45-65 years with active or convalescent COVID-19. Both conserved end residues are part of each CDR3. A D gene is named only where the DNA matches it firmly. The listing skips clone size in some rows; elsewhere it reads once, few, many or a size class.

TRBJ1-1,NA,NA,TRBV4-2,CASSPGGNTEAFF,TGTGCCAGCAGCCCCGGCGGGAACACTGAAGCTTTCTTT
TRBJ1-2,NA,NA,TRBV4-2,CASSRAGSRGYTF,TGTGCCAGCAGCCGTGCGGGGAGTAGAGGCTACACCTTC
TRBJ2-1,TRBD2,NA,TRBV6-5,CASGKGLAGVDEQFF,TGTGCCAGCGGAAAGGGACTAGCGGGAGTGGATGAGCAGTTCTTC
TRBJ2-3,TRBD2,NA,TRBV3-1/TRBV3-2,CASSQVSAAGVLDTQYF,TGTGCCAGCAGCCAAGTCTCTGCGGCGGGGGTACTGGATACGCAGTATTTT
TRBJ1-2,TRBD1,NA,TRBV27,CASRGTGGYGYTF,TGTGCCAGCAGGGGGACAGGGGGCTATGGCTACACCTTC
TRBJ1-2,TRBD1,NA,TRBV5-1,CASSEGQGGYGYTF,TGCGCCAGCAGCGAAGGACAGGGCGGCTATGGCTACACCTTC
TRBJ2-6,NA,NA,TRBV4-3,CASSQQPGRGILAGRGANVLTF,TGCGCCAGCAGCCAACAACCGGGACGGGGGATCCTAGCTGGGCGTGGGGCCAACGTCCTGACTTTC
TRBJ2-6,NA,NA,TRBV6-2/TRBV6-3,CASSPIPGPGANVLTF,TGTGCCAGCAGCCCGATCCCAGGGCCTGGGGCCAACGTCCTGACTTTC
TRBJ1-5,TRBD1,once,TRBV10-3,CAISEGTGNNQPQHF,TGTGCCATCAGTGAAGGGACAGGGAACAATCAGCCCCAGCATTTT
TRBJ2-1,TRBD1,NA,TRBV29-1,CSVVEGTAAYNEQFF,TGCAGCGTTGTCGAGGGGACAGCAGCCTACAATGAGCAGTTCTTC
TRBJ1-1,TRBD1,NA,TRBV7-9,CASSSRTGDHTEAFF,TGTGCCAGCAGCTCCCGGACAGGGGACCACACTGAAGCTTTCTTT
TRBJ2-5,NA,NA,TRBV19,CASSLPTGAGETQYF,TGTGCCAGTAGTCTACCTACAGGGGCGGGGGAGACCCAGTACTTC
TRBJ1-4,NA,NA,TRBV6-6,CASKTDRLTNEKLFF,TGTGCCAGCAAAACAGACAGATTAACTAATGAAAAACTGTTTTTT
TRBJ1-3,NA,many,TRBV4-1,CASSPRVAGSLSGNTIYF,TGCGCCAGCAGCCCAAGGGTGGCGGGAAGCCTCTCTGGAAACACCATATATTTT
TRBJ2-5,NA,NA,TRBV5-4,CASSLAGVQETQYF,TGTGCCAGCAGCTTGGCGGGAGTCCAAGAGACCCAGTACTTC
TRBJ1-2,TRBD1,few,TRBV3-1/TRBV3-2,CASSQAGRDRSGYTF,TGTGCCAGCAGCCAAGCCGGGCGGGACAGGAGTGGCTACACCTTC
TRBJ1-1,TRBD1,NA,TRBV2,CASSEYDRETEAFF,TGTGCCAGCAGTGAATACGACAGGGAAACTGAAGCTTTCTTT
TRBJ2-3,TRBD2,many,TRBV9,CASSVGAGSGGAVDTQYF,TGTGCCAGCAGCGTAGGAGCTGGTAGCGGGGGGGCCGTAGATACGCAGTATTTT
TRBJ2-7,TRBD1,NA,TRBV5-4,CASSLKTGTPNEQYF,TGTGCCAGCAGCTTGAAGACAGGGACCCCTAACGAGCAGTACTTC
TRBJ2-5,NA,NA,TRBV5-1,CASSLPEQETQYF,TGCGCCAGCAGCTTGCCGGAGCAAGAGACCCAGTACTTC
TRBJ2-7,NA,NA,TRBV14,CASSQGGGYEQYF,TGTGCCAGCAGCCAGGGGGGTGGATACGAGCAGTACTTC
TRBJ2-5,NA,NA,TRBV6-1,CASSEGGSRAETQYF,TGTGCCAGCAGTGAAGGAGGCAGCAGGGCAGAGACCCAGTACTTC
TRBJ2-3,TRBD1,NA,TRBV6-6,CASSQNTRTGGPNTQYF,TGTGCCAGCAGTCAAAACACCCGGACAGGGGGCCCGAATACGCAGTATTTT